Listed below are T cell receptor beta chains from one sample, sequenced in a study of T cell changes during pregnancy in multiple sclerosis. TCRdb's table, derived via immunoSEQ multiplex PCR, lists solely in-frame clones and lacks some. Of 45,000 or so clones listed, approximately 92% are singletons. The sequenced sample was CD8+ T cells from peripheral blood mononuclear cells, obtained after pregnancy. The source of these receptors is a female donor with multiple sclerosis, enrolled in a pregnancy study. Each CDR3 is given with its conserved first and last residue. D genes are given only for firm matches.

D gene: TRBD2
V gene: TRBV6-1
J gene: TRBJ2-3
CDR3 protein: CASSELAGVMGTDTQYF
CDR3 DNA: TGTGCCAGCAGTGAATTAGCGGGAGTAATGGGCACAGATACGCAGTATTTT

D gene: NA
V gene: TRBV7-9
J gene: TRBJ2-7
CDR3 protein: CASSLKTGYEQYF
CDR3 DNA: TGTGCCAGCAGCTTAAAGACGGGCTACGAGCAGTACTTC

D gene: TRBD1
V gene: TRBV27
J gene: TRBJ1-5
CDR3 protein: CASRQGMKPQHF
CDR3 DNA: TGTGCCAGCAGACAGGGGATGAAGCCCCAGCATTTT

D gene: TRBD1
V gene: TRBV10-2
J gene: TRBJ2-4
CDR3 protein: CASSDSWDRNIQYF
CDR3 DNA: TGCGCCAGCAGTGATTCTTGGGACAGAAACATTCAGTACTTC

D gene: NA
V gene: TRBV7-2
J gene: TRBJ2-1
CDR3 protein: CASSPLTKSSYNEQFF
CDR3 DNA: TGTGCCAGCAGCCCCCTGACTAAGAGCTCCTACAATGAGCAGTTCTTC

D gene: NA
V gene: TRBV14
J gene: TRBJ2-3
CDR3 protein: CASSHPWGGSTDTQYF
CDR3 DNA: TGTGCCAGCAGCCATCCTTGGGGGGGCAGTACAGATACGCAGTATTTT

D gene: NA
V gene: TRBV4-1
J gene: TRBJ1-2
CDR3 protein: CASGPLDGYTF
CDR3 DNA: TGCGCCAGCGGTCCATTAGATGGCTACACCTTC

D gene: TRBD2
V gene: TRBV6-5
J gene: TRBJ2-7
CDR3 protein: CASSSSGRAYEQYF
CDR3 DNA: TGTGCCAGCAGTTCGAGCGGGAGGGCCTACGAGCAGTACTTC

D gene: NA
V gene: TRBV4-3
J gene: TRBJ2-1
CDR3 protein: CASSQRGQFEPYNEQFF
CDR3 DNA: TGCGCCAGCAGCCAGCGGGGTCAGTTTGAACCCTACAATGAGCAGTTCTTC

D gene: NA
V gene: TRBV30
J gene: TRBJ1-5
CDR3 protein: CAWSVRQYSNQPQHF
CDR3 DNA: TGTGCCTGGAGTGTGCGTCAATATAGCAATCAGCCCCAGCATTTT

D gene: TRBD1
V gene: TRBV5-4
J gene: TRBJ1-1
CDR3 protein: CASSLVQGAQAFF
CDR3 DNA: TGTGCCAGCAGCTTGGTGCAGGGGGCACAAGCTTTCTTT

D gene: NA
V gene: TRBV5-4
J gene: TRBJ2-7
CDR3 protein: CASSLGGALEQYF
CDR3 DNA: TGTGCCAGCAGCTTGGGGGGAGCTTTGGAGCAGTACTTC

D gene: NA
V gene: TRBV6-5
J gene: TRBJ2-7
CDR3 protein: CASSFRGRYEQYF
CDR3 DNA: TGTGCCAGCAGTTTTCGAGGGAGGTACGAGCAGTACTTC

D gene: TRBD2
V gene: TRBV5-1
J gene: TRBJ2-7
CDR3 protein: CASSLIAGGEQYF
CDR3 DNA: TGCGCCAGCAGCTTGATAGCGGGAGGTGAGCAGTACTTC

D gene: NA
V gene: TRBV29-1
J gene: TRBJ1-1
CDR3 protein: CSVEFGMNTEAFF
CDR3 DNA: TGCAGCGTTGAATTCGGGATGAACACTGAAGCTTTCTTT

D gene: TRBD1
V gene: TRBV7-3
J gene: TRBJ1-1
CDR3 protein: CASSPRQGRRANTEAFF
CDR3 DNA: TGTGCCAGCAGCCCGCGACAGGGACGGAGGGCGAACACTGAAGCTTTCTTT